The present TCR beta chain was sequenced within a study of intratumoral heterogeneity in liver cancer. Study-wide background: The median patient age was 63 years, and most were male. Study conclusions and caveats: A noted limitation was under-sampling of tumor-infiltrating lymphocytes.

Only in-frame clones appear in the TCRdb table, and some are missing; sequencing was by immunoSEQ multiplex PCR. This sample carries about 20,000 clones, around 67% of them seen once, and the ten largest clones take about 15%. This CDR3 is 16 amino acids long. Between the trimmed V and J ends, which lost 1 base and 3 bases, there was a span of 14 bases. Germline V gives CDR1 SGHDN, CDR2 FVKESK. In regard to this clone: Its specificity is not known.

No macroscopic necrosis or hemorrhage was seen in sampled areas. The material sequenced was tumor-adjacent normal tissue, taken before any cancer treatment. The sequence derives from a woman in her seventies with hepatocellular carcinoma. V gene TRBV14 combines with J gene TRBJ2-3, with D tentatively TRBD2 (6 bases). CDR3 DNA: TGTGCCAGCAGCCAAGTGCGGGATGTGGAGACAGATACGCAGTATTTT. Amino acids: CASSQVRDVETDTQYF. Filled out from reference TRBV14 and TRBJ2-3, the complete variable domain reads EAGVTQFPSHSVIEKGQTVTLRCDPISGHDNLYWYRRVMGKEIKFLLHFVKESKQDESGMPNNRFLAERTGGTYSTLKVQPAELEDSGVYFCASSQVRDVETDTQYFGPGTRLTVL.